Listed here are 4 T cell receptor beta chains from one sample, sequenced in a study of cytomegalovirus exposure and HLA in healthy donors. A multiplex PCR was run with 60 Vbeta primers and 13 Jbeta primers. The table came from immunoSEQ multiplex PCR; TCRdb's copy has only in-frame clones and leaves some out. The sample has 200,000 to 250,000 clones, about 80% seen once. Specimen: PBMCs. The origin of the receptors is a man between 35 and 55 years old in good health and CMV-seronegative.

This clone has a handful of counts. V usage is TRBV7-9 and J usage is TRBJ1-1, with 8 bases fitting TRBD1. This CDR3 spans 17 amino acids. The ends lost 1 base at V and 0 bases at J; junction bases unmatched: 7. The germline gives CDR1 SEHNR, CDR2 FQNEAQ (reference sequence). The CDR3 DNA reads as TGTGCCAGCAGCTTAGGACAGGGGATAGGGATGAACACTGAAGCTTTCTTT. Its translation: CASSLGQGIGMNTEAFF.

This clone was observed a few times. The chain links TRBV5-1 to TRBJ1-5; D may be TRBD1 (5 bases). Germline CDR1 and CDR2: SGHRS and YFSETQ. V was shortened by 1 base and J by 6 bases, with 14 bases between the two germline ends. This CDR3 region has 15 residues. CDR3 nucleotides: TGCGCCAGCAGCTTGACCTCAGGGTACGGTCAGCCCCAGCATTTT. This sequence encodes CASSLTSGYGQPQHF.

This clone was seen a handful of times. CDR3 sequence: CASSLAGNNEQFF. The CDR3 coding sequence is TGCGCCAGCAGCTTGGCAGGGAACAATGAGCAGTTCTTC. The V call is TRBV5-1, the J call TRBJ2-1, with D tentatively TRBD1 (5 bases). V lost 0 bases and J 5 bases, leaving 6 bases between the germline ends. CDR1 and CDR2 from the germline V gene are SGHRS and YFSETQ. The CDR3 is made up of 13 amino acids.

The V call is TRBV29-1, the J call TRBJ2-5, with a tentative D call TRBD2 (6 bases). With 4 bases removed from V and 5 bases from J, the gap between germline ends came to 11 bases. Per germline, CDR1 SQVTM and CDR2 ANQGSEA. The CDR3 sequence is 12 residues long. CDR3 sequence reads: CSVGGVWETQYF. CDR3 DNA: TGCAGCGTTGGGGGGGTTTGGGAGACCCAGTACTTC.